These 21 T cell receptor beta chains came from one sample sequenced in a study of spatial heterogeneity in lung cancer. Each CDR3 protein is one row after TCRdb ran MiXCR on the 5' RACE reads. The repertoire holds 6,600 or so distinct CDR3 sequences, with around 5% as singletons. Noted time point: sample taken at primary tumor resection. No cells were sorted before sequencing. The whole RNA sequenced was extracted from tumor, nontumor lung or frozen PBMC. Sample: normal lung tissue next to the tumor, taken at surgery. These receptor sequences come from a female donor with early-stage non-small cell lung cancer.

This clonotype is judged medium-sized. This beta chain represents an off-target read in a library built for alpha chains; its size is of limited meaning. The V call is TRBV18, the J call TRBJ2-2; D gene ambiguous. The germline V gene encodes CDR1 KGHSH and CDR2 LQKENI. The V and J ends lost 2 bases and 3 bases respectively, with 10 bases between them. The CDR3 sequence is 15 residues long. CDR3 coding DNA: TGTGCCAGCTCACCAAGCAGGATGGACACCGGGGAGCTGTTTTTT. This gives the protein CASSPSRMDTGELFF.

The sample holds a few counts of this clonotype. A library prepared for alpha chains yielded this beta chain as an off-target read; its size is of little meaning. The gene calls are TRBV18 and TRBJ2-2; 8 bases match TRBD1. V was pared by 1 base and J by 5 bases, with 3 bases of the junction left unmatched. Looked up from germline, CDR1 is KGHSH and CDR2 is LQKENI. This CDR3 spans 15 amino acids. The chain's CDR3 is CASSPQDRETGELFF. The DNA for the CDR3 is TGTGCCAGCTCACCACAGGACAGGGAGACCGGGGAGCTGTTTTTT. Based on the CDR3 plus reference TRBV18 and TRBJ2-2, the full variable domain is NAGVMQNPRHLVRRRGQEARLRCSPMKGHSHVYWYRQLPEEGLKFMVYLQKENIIDESGMPKERFSAEFPKEGPSILRIQQVVRGDSAAYFCASSPQDRETGELFFGEGSRLTVL.

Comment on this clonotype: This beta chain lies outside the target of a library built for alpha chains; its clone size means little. The CDR3 sequence: CASSAGTSGLFF. The CDR3 DNA is TGCGCCAGCAGCGCCGGGACTAGCGGACTCTTCTTC. The chain employs TRBV5-1 and TRBJ2-1; 11 bases align to TRBD2. CDR3 length equals 12 residues. The trim removed 4 bases at V and 16 bases at J, leaving 7 bases unmatched. In germline, CDR1 is SGHRS, CDR2 YFSETQ. Variable domain in full (rest from reference TRBV5-1 and TRBJ2-1): KAGVTQTPRYLIKTRGQQVTLSCSPISGHRSVSWYQQTPGQGLQFLFEYFSETQRNKGNFPGRFSGRQFSNSRSEMNVSTLELGDSALYLCASSAGTSGLFFGPGTRLTVL.

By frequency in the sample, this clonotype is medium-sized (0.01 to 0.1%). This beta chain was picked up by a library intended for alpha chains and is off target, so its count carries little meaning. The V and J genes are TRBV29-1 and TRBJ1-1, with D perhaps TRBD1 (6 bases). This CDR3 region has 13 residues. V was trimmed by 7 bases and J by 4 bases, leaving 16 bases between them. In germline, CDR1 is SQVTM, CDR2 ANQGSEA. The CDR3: CSASTGWSTEAFF. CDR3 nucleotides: TGCAGCGCCTCGACAGGCTGGTCCACTGAAGCTTTCTTT.

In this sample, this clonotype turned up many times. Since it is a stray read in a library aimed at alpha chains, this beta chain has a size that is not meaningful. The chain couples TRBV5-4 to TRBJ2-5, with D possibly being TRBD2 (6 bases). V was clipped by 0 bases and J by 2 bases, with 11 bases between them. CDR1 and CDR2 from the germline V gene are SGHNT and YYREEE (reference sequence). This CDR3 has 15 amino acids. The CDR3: CASSLGGVAQETQYF. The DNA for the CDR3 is TGTGCCAGCAGCTTGGGGGGGGTGGCGCAAGAGACCCAGTACTTC.

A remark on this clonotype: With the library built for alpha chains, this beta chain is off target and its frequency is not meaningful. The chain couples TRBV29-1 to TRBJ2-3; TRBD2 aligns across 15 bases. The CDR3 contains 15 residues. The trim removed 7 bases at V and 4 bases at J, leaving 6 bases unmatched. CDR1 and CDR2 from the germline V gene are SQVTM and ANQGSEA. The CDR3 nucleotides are TGCAGCGCCTGGACTAGCGGGAGGGCCCCAGATACGCAGTATTTT. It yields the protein CSAWTSGRAPDTQYF.

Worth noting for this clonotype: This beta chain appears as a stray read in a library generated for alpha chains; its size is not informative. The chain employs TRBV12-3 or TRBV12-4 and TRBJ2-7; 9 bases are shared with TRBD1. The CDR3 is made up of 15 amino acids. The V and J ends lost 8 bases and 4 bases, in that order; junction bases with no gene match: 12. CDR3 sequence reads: CASRPGGTGSYEQYF. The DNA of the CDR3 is TGTGCCAGCCGACCGGGCGGGACAGGGTCTTACGAGCAGTACTTC.

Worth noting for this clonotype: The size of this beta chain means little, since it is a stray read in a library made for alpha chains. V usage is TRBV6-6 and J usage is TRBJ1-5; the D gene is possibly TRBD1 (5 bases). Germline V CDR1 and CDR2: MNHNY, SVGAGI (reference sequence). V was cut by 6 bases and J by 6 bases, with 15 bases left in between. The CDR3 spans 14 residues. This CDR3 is CASRSGRGGQPQHF. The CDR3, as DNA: TGTGCCAGCAGGTCTGGACGGGGCGGTCAGCCCCAGCATTTT.

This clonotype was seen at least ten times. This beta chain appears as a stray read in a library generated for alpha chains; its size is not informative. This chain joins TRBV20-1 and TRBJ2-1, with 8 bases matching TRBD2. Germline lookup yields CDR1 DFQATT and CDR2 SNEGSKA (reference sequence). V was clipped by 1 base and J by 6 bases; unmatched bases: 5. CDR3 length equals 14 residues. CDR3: CSARVASGSNEQFF. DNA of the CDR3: TGCAGTGCTAGAGTGGCTAGCGGGTCCAATGAGCAGTTCTTC.

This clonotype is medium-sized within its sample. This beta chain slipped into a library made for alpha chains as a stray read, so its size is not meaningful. The CDR3 coding sequence is TGTGCCAGCTCACCGAGAGGGGAGATGAATGAGCAGTTCTTC. It encodes CASSPRGEMNEQFF. The chain is built from TRBV18 and TRBJ2-1, with D perhaps TRBD1 or TRBD2 (5 bases each). CDR3 length: 14 residues. V lost 3 bases to trimming and J lost 7 bases, with 13 bases between them. Germline CDR1 is KGHSH and CDR2 is LQKENI.

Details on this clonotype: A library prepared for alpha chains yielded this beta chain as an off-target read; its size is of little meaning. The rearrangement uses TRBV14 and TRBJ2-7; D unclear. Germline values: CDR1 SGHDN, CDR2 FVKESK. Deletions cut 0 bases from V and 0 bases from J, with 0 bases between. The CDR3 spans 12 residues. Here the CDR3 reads CASSQDSYEQYF. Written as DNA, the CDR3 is TGTGCCAGCAGCCAAGACTCCTACGAGCAGTACTTC. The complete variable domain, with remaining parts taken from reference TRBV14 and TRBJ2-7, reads EAGVTQFPSHSVIEKGQTVTLRCDPISGHDNLYWYRRVMGKEIKFLLHFVKESKQDESGMPNNRFLAERTGGTYSTLKVQPAELEDSGVYFCASSQDSYEQYFGPGTRLTVT.

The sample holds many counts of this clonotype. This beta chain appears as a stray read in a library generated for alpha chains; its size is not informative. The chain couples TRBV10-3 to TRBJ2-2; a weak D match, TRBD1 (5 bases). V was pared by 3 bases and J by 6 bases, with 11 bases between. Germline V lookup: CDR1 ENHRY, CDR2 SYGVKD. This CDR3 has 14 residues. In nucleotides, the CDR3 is TGTGCCATCAGTGATGGGGCGAAGGCCGGGGAGCTGTTTTTT. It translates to CAISDGAKAGELFF.

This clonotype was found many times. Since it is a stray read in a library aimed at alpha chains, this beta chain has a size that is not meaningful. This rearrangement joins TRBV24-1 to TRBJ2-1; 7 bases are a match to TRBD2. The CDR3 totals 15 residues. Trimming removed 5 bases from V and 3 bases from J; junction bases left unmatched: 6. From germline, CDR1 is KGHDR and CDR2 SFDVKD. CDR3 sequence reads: CATSGGEGNYNEQFF. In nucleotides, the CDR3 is TGTGCCACCAGTGGAGGGGAGGGTAACTACAATGAGCAGTTCTTC.

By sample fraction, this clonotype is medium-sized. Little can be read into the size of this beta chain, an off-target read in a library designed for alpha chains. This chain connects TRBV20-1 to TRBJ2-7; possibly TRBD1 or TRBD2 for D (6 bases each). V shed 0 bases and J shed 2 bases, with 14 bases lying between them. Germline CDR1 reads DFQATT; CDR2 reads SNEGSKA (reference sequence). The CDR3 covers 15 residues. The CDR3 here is CSARESFRGPYEQYF. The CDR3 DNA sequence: TGCAGTGCTAGAGAGTCCTTCCGGGGGCCCTACGAGCAGTACTTC.

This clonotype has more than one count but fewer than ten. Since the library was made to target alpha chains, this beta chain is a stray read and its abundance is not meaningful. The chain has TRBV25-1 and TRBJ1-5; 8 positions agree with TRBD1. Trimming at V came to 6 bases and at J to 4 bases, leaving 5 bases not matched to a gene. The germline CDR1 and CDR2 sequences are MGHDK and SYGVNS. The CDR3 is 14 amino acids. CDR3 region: CASRQTGENQPQHF. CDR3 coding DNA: TGTGCCAGCAGGCAGACAGGGGAGAATCAGCCCCAGCATTTT.

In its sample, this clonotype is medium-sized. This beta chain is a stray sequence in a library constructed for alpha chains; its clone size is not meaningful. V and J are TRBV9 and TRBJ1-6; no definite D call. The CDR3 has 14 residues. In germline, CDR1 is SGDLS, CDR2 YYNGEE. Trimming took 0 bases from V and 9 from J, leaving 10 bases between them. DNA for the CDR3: TGTGCCAGCAGCGTAGAAGGGATAAGTTCACCCCTCCACTTT. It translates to CASSVEGISSPLHF.

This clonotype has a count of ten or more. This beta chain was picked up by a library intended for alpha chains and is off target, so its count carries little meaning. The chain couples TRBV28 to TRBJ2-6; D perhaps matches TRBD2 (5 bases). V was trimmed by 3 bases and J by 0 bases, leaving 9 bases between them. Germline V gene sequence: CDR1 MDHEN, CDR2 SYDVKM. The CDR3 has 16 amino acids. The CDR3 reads CASSFSGNSGANVLTF. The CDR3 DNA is TGTGCCAGCAGTTTTTCGGGGAACTCTGGGGCCAACGTCCTGACTTTC.

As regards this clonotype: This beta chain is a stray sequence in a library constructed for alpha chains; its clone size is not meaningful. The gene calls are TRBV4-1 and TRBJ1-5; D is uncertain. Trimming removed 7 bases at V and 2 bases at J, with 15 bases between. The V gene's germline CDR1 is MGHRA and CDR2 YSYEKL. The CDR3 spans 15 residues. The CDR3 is CASIPPRSRNQPQHF. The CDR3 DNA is TGCGCCAGCATCCCACCAAGGTCCCGCAATCAGCCCCAGCATTTT.

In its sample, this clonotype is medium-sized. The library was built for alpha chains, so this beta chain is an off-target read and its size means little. CDR3 loop: CASSGGTGNTGANVLTF. CDR3 coding DNA: TGTGCCAGCAGTGGGGGGACAGGGAACACTGGGGCCAACGTCCTGACTTTC. The rearrangement joins TRBV2 to TRBJ2-6, with 9 bases that match TRBD1. Trimming cost V 4 bases and J 2 bases; bases outside gene matches: 6. CDR3 length equals 17 residues. Per germline, CDR1 SNHLY and CDR2 FYNNEI. Full variable domain (rest looked up from reference TRBV2 and TRBJ2-6): EPEVTQTPSHQVTQMGQEVILRCVPISNHLYFYWYRQILGQKVEFLVSFYNNEISEKSEIFDDQFSVERPDGSNFTLKIRSTKLEDSAMYFCASSGGTGNTGANVLTFGAGSRLTVL.

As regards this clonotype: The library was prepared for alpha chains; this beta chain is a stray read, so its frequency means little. In DNA, the CDR3 is TGTGCCAGCAGCTTAGATAGCGGGGGGTACCAAGAGACCCAGTACTTC. Protein: CASSLDSGGYQETQYF. This chain links TRBV7-9 with TRBJ2-5, with TRBD2 identical over 10 bases. The CDR3 contains 16 residues. CDR1 and CDR2 from the germline V gene are SEHNR and FQNEAQ (reference sequence). V shed 1 base and J 0 bases; nucleotides not matched to a gene: 2.

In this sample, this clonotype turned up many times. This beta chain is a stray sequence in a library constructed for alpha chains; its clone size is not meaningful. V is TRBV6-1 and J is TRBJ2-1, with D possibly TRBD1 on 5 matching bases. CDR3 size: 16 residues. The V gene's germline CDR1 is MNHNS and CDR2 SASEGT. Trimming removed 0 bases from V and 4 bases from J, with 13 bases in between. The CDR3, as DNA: TGTGCCAGCAGTGAAGCCGGCAGGGTACAGTACAATGAGCAGTTCTTC. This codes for CASSEAGRVQYNEQFF.